The present T cell receptor beta chain was sequenced within a study of OX40 agonist ivuxolimab in advanced cancers. The wider study: Ivuxolimab, an antibody that agonizes OX40 (CD134), was administered to the patients. Six ivuxolimab dose levels, 0.01 to 10 mg/kg, were given intravenously every 2 weeks.

Here immunoSEQ multiplex PCR was the method, and the copy in TCRdb shows in-frame clones only, minus some. Here the sample spans some 76,000 clones, 80% to 95% being singletons. Trimming took off 4 bases at V and 1 base at J, with 14 bases between the two ends. The CDR3 has 15 amino acids. CDR1 is LGHNT and CDR2 is FRNRAP in the germline V gene. Worth noting for this clone: What it binds is not known.

Broader study findings: Expanded clones were, on average, more numerous among CD8+ T cells than CD4+.

This clonotype originated in an adult with an advanced solid tumor such as melanoma, head and neck, liver or kidney cancer. The chain has TRBV12-5 and TRBJ2-7; TRBD1 is a possible D gene (6 bases). The sample consisted of CD4+ or CD8+ T cells sorted from blood, taken in a trial of the OX40 agonist ivuxolimab. The CDR3 protein is CASGSTGIGSYEQYF. CDR3 DNA sequence: TGTGCTAGTGGTTCTACAGGGATTGGGTCCTACGAGCAGTACTTC.